Listed below are T cell receptor beta chains from one sample, sequenced in a study of cytomegalovirus exposure and HLA in healthy donors. Some clones are missing from TCRdb's copy, which holds only in-frame ones; the method was immunoSEQ multiplex PCR. There are 95,000 to 150,000 clones in the sample; roughly four fifths occur only once, and around 1.5% lies in the top ten. The specimen was PBMCs. The receptors shown here come from a woman between 18 and 30 years old in good health and CMV-seronegative. CDR3s include the opening cysteine and the closing phenylalanine or tryptophan. The D gene is left open where the match is weak. For some rows the clone size is stated as once, few or many, or as a class when expanded; others skip it.

V gene	D gene	clone size	J gene	CDR3 protein	CDR3 DNA
TRBV5-6	TRBD1	-	TRBJ2-3	CASSLGTGITDTQYF	TGTGCCAGCAGCTTGGGGACAGGTATCACAGATACGCAGTATTTT
TRBV7-2	TRBD1	-	TRBJ1-5	CASSLQGGSNQPQHF	TGTGCCAGCAGCTTACAGGGGGGTAGCAATCAGCCCCAGCATTTT
TRBV10-1	-	-	TRBJ1-1	CASSPGNLNTEAFF	TGCGCCAGCAGCCCGGGGAATCTGAACACTGAAGCTTTCTTT
TRBV7-2	-	-	TRBJ1-5	CASSLAGRTNQPQHF	TGTGCCAGCAGCTTAGCCGGTAGAACTAATCAGCCCCAGCATTTT
TRBV19	-	-	TRBJ1-2	CASRLSYGYTF	TGTGCCAGCAGGCTGTCCTATGGCTACACCTTC
TRBV10-2	TRBD1	-	TRBJ2-1	CASSEFRGGGYNNEQFF	TGCGCCAGCAGTGAGTTTAGAGGGGGCGGATATAACAATGAGCAGTTCTTC
TRBV19	TRBD1	-	TRBJ1-2	CASSMGQGMRYTF	TGTGCCAGTAGCATGGGACAGGGGATGCGCTACACCTTC
TRBV7-8	TRBD2	-	TRBJ2-7	CASSLALAGGLWYEQYF	TGTGCCAGCAGCTTAGCGCTAGCGGGAGGGCTTTGGTACGAGCAGTACTTC
TRBV6-1	-	-	TRBJ1-1	CASSDRSSPGTEAFF	TGTGCCAGCAGTGACCGATCCAGCCCGGGGACTGAAGCTTTCTTT
TRBV6-1	-	-	TRBJ2-7	CASSHRASSYEQYF	TGTGCCAGCAGCCACAGGGCTTCCTCCTACGAGCAGTACTTC
TRBV5-1	-	few	TRBJ1-1	CASSYGGEIAEAFF	TGCGCCAGCAGCTATGGGGGGGAAATCGCTGAAGCTTTCTTT
TRBV18	TRBD1	-	TRBJ1-4	CASSPLGQGNEKLFF	TGTGCCAGCTCACCCTTAGGACAGGGTAATGAAAAACTGTTTTTT
TRBV2	-	few	TRBJ1-2	CASTTTGNYGYTF	TGTGCCAGCACTACTACAGGAAACTATGGCTACACCTTC
TRBV5-4	TRBD2	-	TRBJ2-7	CASSPWTSGDSYEQYF	TGTGCCAGCAGCCCTTGGACTAGCGGGGACTCCTACGAGCAGTACTTC
TRBV27	-	-	TRBJ1-5	CASSHTGTWGQPQHF	TGTGCCAGCAGTCATACCGGGACTTGGGGTCAGCCCCAGCATTTT
TRBV18	-	-	TRBJ2-5	CASSPDTRETQYF	TGTGCCAGCTCACCGGACACACGAGAGACCCAGTACTTC
TRBV11-2	TRBD1	few	TRBJ1-4	CASSLLGQMNEKLFF	TGTGCCAGCAGCCTGTTGGGACAGATGAATGAAAAACTGTTTTTT
TRBV19	-	-	TRBJ1-6	CASSSSTGWGNSPLHF	TGTGCCAGTAGTTCCTCAACAGGGTGGGGTAATTCACCCCTCCACTTT
TRBV19	-	-	TRBJ2-1	CASSIGGGDSHYNEQFF	TGTGCCAGTAGTATAGGAGGAGGGGACAGCCATTACAATGAGCAGTTCTTC
TRBV28	-	few	TRBJ1-2	CASSLFIGGYGYTF	TGTGCCAGCAGTTTATTTATCGGGGGCTATGGCTACACCTTC
TRBV27	-	-	TRBJ1-2	CASSFEPSNYGYTF	TGTGCCAGCAGTTTTGAGCCCTCTAACTATGGCTACACCTTC
TRBV19	TRBD1	-	TRBJ1-2	CASSPLSGQGAGYTF	TGTGCCAGTAGTCCCCTATCGGGACAGGGCGCGGGCTACACCTTC
TRBV18	TRBD2	-	TRBJ2-7	CASSPRGLAGGDEQYF	TGTGCCAGCTCACCAAGGGGACTAGCGGGAGGGGACGAGCAGTACTTC
TRBV5-6	TRBD2	-	TRBJ2-3	CASSSLAGVAGTQYF	TGTGCCAGCAGCTCGCTAGCGGGAGTGGCGGGTACGCAGTATTTT
TRBV18	TRBD1	-	TRBJ1-1	CASSPTGGNTEAFF	TGTGCCAGCTCACCGACAGGGGGGAACACTGAAGCTTTCTTT
TRBV28	TRBD2	once	TRBJ2-1	CASSVSSGGSNEQFF	TGTGCCAGCAGCGTGTCTAGCGGGGGCTCGAATGAGCAGTTCTTC
TRBV9	TRBD2	-	TRBJ2-1	CASSVALAVLNEQFF	TGTGCCAGCAGCGTAGCCCTAGCGGTACTCAATGAGCAGTTCTTC
TRBV9	-	-	TRBJ1-2	CASSLRQYSLYGYTF	TGTGCCAGCAGCCTTAGACAGTACAGTCTCTATGGCTACACCTTC